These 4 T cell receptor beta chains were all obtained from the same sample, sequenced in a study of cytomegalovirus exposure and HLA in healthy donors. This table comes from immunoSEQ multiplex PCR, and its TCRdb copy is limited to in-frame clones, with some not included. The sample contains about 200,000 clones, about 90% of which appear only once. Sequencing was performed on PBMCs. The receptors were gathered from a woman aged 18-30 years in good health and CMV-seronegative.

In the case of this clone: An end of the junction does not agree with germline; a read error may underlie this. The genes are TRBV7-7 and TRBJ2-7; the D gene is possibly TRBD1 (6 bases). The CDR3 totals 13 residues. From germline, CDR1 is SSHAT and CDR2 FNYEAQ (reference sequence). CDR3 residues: CASSHRESDEQYF. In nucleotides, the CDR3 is TGTGCTAGCAGCCACAGGGAATCGGACGAGCAGTACTTC.

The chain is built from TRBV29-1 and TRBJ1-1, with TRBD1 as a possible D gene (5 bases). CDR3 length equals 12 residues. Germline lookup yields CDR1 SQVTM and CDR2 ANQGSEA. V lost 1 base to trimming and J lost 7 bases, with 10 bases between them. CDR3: CSVEGRGFEAFF. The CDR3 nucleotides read TGCAGCGTTGAAGGGAGGGGATTTGAAGCTTTCTTT.

CDR3 DNA: TGTGCCAGCTCCAGGGTATTGAGCACAGATACGCAGTATTTT. Its translation is CASSRVLSTDTQYF. This chain links TRBV27 with TRBJ2-3, with a tentative D call TRBD1 (5 bases). V was clipped by 8 bases and J by 0 bases, with 12 bases between them. The CDR3 totals 14 residues. Per germline, CDR1 MNHEY and CDR2 SMNVEV (reference sequence).

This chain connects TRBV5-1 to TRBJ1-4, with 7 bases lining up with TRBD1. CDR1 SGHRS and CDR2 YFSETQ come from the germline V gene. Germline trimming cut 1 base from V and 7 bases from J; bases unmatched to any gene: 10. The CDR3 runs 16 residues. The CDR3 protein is CASSLSPTGAGEKLFF. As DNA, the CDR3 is TGCGCCAGCAGCTTGTCCCCTACAGGGGCAGGTGAAAAACTGTTTTTT.